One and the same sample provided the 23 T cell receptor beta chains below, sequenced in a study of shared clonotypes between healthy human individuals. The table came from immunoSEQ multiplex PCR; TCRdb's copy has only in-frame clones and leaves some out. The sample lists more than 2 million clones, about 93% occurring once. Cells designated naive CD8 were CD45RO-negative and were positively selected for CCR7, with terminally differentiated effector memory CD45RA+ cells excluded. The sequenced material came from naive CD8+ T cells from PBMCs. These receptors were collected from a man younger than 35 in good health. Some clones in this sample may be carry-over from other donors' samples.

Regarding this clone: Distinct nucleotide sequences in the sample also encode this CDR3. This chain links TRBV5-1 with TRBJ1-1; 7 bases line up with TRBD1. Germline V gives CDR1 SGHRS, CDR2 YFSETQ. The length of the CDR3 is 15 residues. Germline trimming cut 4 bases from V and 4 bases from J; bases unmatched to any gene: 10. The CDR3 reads CASSPSRGAPTEAFF. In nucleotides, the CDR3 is TGCGCCAGCAGCCCTTCCAGGGGGGCCCCCACTGAAGCTTTCTTT.

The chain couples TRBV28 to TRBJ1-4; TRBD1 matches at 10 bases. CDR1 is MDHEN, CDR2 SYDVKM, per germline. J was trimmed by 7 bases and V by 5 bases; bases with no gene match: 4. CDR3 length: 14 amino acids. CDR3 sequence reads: CASSPDRGFEKLFF. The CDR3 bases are TGTGCCAGCAGTCCGGACAGGGGGTTTGAAAAACTGTTTTTT.

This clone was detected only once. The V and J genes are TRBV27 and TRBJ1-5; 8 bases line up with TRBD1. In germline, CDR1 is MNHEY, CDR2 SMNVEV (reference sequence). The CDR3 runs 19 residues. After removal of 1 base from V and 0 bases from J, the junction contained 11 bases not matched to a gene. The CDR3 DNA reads TGTGCCAGCAGTTTATTGGGCCCCAGGGGGCTGAATAGCAATCAGCCCCAGCATTTT. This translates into CASSLLGPRGLNSNQPQHF.

The CDR3 sequence is CASSKALERFDNEQFF. The DNA of the CDR3 is TGTGCCAGCAGCAAAGCACTGGAGAGGTTTGACAATGAGCAGTTCTTC. The chain uses TRBV21-1 and TRBJ2-1; the table's D call, TRBD2, was not checked against the DNA. TRBV21-1 is a pseudogene. The CDR3 extends over 16 amino acids.

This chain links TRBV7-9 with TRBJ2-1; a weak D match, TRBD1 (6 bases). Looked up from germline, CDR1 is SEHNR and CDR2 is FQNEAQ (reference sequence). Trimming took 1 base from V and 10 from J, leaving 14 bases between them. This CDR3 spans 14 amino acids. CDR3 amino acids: CASSLVETGTEQFF. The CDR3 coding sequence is TGTGCCAGCAGCTTAGTAGAGACCGGGACAGAGCAGTTCTTC.

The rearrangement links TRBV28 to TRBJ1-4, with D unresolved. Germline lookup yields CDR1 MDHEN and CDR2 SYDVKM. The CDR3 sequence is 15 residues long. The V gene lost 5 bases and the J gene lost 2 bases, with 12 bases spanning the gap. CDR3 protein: CASSGMMGTNEKLFF. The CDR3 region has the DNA TGTGCCAGCAGTGGCATGATGGGGACTAATGAAAAACTGTTTTTT. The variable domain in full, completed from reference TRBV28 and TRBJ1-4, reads DVKVTQSSRYLVKRTGEKVFLECVQDMDHENMFWYRQDPGLGLRLIYFSYDVKMKEKGDIPEGYSVSREKKERFSLILESASTNQTSMYLCASSGMMGTNEKLFFGSGTQLSVL.

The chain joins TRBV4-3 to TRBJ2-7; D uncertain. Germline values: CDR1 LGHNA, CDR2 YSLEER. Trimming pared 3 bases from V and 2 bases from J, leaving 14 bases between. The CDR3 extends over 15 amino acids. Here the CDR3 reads CASSQLPGRAYEQYF. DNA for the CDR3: TGCGCCAGCAGCCAGTTGCCAGGTCGGGCCTACGAGCAGTACTTC.

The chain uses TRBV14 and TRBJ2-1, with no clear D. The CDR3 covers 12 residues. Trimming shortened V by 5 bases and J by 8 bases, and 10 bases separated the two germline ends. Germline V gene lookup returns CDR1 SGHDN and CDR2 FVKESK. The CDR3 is CASSSLKDEQFF. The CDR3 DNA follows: TGTGCCAGCAGCTCATTGAAGGATGAGCAGTTCTTC.

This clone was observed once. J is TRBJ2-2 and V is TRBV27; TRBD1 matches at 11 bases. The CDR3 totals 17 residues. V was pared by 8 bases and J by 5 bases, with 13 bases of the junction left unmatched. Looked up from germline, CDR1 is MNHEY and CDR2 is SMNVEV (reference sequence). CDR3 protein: CASGFLGTGGPTGELFF. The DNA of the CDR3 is TGTGCCAGCGGGTTTCTTGGGACAGGGGGGCCTACCGGGGAGCTGTTTTTT.

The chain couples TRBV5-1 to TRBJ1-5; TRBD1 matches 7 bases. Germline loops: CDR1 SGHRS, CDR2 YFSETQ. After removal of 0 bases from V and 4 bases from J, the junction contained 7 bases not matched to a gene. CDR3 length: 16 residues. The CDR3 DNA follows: TGCGCCAGCAGCTTGGAGGGGGCGGCCATGAATCAGCCCCAGCATTTT. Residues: CASSLEGAAMNQPQHF.

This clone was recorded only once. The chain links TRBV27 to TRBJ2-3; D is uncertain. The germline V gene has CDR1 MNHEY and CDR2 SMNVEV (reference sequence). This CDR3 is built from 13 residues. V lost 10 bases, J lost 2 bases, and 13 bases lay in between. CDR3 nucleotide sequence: TGTGCCACCCTAGGTGTAGCCACAGATACGCAGTATTTT. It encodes CATLGVATDTQYF.

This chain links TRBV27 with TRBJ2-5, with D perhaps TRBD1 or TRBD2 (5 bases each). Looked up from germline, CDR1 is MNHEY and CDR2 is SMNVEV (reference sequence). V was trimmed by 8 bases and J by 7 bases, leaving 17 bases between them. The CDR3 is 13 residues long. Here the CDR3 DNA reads TGTGCCAGCTTGTCGGGACCAAGGGGGACCCAGTACTTC. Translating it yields CASLSGPRGTQYF.

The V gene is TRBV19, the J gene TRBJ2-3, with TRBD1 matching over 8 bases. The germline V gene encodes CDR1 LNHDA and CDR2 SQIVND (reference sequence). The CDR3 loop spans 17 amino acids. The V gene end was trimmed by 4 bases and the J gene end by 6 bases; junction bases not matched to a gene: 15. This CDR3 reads CASSTPLGTGGSDTQYF. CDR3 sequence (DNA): TGTGCCAGTAGTACCCCTTTGGGTACAGGGGGGTCGGATACGCAGTATTTT.

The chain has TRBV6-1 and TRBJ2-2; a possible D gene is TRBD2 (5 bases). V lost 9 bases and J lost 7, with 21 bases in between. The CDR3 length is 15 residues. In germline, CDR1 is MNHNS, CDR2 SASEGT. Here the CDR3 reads CASNVGGVSGGELFF. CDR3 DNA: TGTGCCAGTAACGTTGGAGGTGTAAGTGGCGGGGAGCTGTTTTTT.

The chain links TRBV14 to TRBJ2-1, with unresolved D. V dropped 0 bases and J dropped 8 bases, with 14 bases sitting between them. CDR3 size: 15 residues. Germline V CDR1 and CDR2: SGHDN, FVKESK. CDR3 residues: CASSQELSLWDEQFF. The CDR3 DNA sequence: TGTGCCAGCAGCCAAGAGCTCAGTTTATGGGATGAGCAGTTCTTC.

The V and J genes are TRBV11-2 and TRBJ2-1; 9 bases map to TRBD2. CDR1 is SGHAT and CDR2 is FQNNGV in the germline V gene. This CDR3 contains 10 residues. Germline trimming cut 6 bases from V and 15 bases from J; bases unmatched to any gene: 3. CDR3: CASRGLAPFF. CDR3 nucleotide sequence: TGTGCCAGCAGGGGACTAGCTCCGTTCTTC.

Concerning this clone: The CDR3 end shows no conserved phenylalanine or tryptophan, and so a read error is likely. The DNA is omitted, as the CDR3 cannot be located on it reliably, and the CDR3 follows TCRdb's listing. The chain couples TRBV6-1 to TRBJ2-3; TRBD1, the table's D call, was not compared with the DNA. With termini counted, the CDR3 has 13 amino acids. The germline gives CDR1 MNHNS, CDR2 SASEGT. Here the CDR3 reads CASSGAWGLSFWD.

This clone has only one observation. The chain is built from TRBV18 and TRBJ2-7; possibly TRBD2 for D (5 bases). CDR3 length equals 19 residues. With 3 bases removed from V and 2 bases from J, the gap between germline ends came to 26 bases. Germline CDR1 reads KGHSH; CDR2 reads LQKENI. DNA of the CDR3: TGTGCCAGCTCACCCCCTGTGGGAGAAGGGATTTTACTAACCTACGAGCAGTACTTC. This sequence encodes CASSPPVGEGILLTYEQYF.

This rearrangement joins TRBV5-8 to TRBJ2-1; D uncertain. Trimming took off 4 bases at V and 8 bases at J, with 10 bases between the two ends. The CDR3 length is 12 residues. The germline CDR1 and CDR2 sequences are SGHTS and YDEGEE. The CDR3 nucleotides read TGTGCCAGCAGCGCCCGCCCCGATGAGCAGTTCTTC. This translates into CASSARPDEQFF.

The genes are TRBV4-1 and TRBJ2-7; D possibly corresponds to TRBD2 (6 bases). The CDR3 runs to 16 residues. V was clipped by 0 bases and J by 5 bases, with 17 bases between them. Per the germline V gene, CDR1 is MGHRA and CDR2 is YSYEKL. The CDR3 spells CASSQDWASVPHEQYF. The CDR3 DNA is TGCGCCAGCAGCCAAGATTGGGCTAGCGTTCCCCACGAGCAGTACTTC.

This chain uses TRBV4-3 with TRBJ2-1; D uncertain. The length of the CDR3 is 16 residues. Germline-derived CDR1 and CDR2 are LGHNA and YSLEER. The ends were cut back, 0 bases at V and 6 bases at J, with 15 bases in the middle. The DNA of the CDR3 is TGCGCCAGCAGCCAAGATCTCAGACGGCCGGGCAATGAGCAGTTCTTC. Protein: CASSQDLRRPGNEQFF.

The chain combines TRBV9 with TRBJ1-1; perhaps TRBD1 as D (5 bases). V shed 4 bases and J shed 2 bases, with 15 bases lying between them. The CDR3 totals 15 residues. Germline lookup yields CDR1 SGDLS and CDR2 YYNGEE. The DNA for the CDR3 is TGTGCCAGCAGCCCCATGGACACCCCTAACACTGAAGCTTTCTTT. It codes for CASSPMDTPNTEAFF.

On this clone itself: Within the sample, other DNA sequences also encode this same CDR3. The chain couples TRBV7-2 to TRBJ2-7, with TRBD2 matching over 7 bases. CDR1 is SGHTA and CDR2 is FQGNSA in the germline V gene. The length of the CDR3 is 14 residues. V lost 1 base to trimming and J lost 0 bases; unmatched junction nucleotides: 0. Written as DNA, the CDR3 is TGTGCCAGCAGCTTAGGGGGGGGCTCCTACGAGCAGTACTTC. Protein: CASSLGGGSYEQYF.